The 32 T cell receptor beta chains presented below share a single source sample, sequenced in a study of cytotoxic CD8 clonotypes in ibrutinib-treated CLL. Some clones are missing from TCRdb's copy, which holds only in-frame ones; the method was immunoSEQ multiplex PCR. The data show about 330,000 clones, roughly 67% seen once. Source: PBMCs, taken after 36 months of ibrutinib treatment. These TCRs come from a human donor with chronic lymphocytic leukemia.

The genes are TRBV29-1 and TRBJ2-5; 7 nucleotides line up with TRBD2. CDR1 is SQVTM and CDR2 is ANQGSEA in the germline V gene. The length of the CDR3 is 15 residues. Germline trimming cut 1 base from V and 1 base from J; bases unmatched to any gene: 6. CDR3 nucleotide sequence: TGCAGCGTTGAAGGCCGGCTAGCGGTCCAAGAGACCCAGTACTTC. It yields the protein CSVEGRLAVQETQYF.

The chain employs TRBV14 and TRBJ2-1; 9 bases fit TRBD2. The CDR3 is 15 residues long. V dropped 7 bases and J dropped 1; count of bases not matched to a gene: 5. Germline CDR1 and CDR2: SGHDN and FVKESK. The CDR3 bases are TGTGCCAGCAACCAGCGGGGGGCATCCTACAATGAGCAGTTCTTC. This translates into CASNQRGASYNEQFF.

Many counts were recorded for this clone. The rearrangement uses TRBV11-2 and TRBJ2-3; D uncertain. The length of the CDR3 is 11 residues. Germline V lookup: CDR1 SGHAT, CDR2 FQNNGV. V was trimmed by 1 base and J by 4 bases, leaving 0 bases between them. The chain's CDR3 is CASSLADTQYF. CDR3 sequence (DNA): TGTGCCAGCAGCTTAGCAGATACGCAGTATTTT.

There are a few counts of this clone. The V call is TRBV9, the J call TRBJ2-7; 7 positions match TRBD1. V lost 0 bases to trimming and J lost 3 bases; unmatched junction nucleotides: 0. The CDR3 is 13 residues long. Germline V gene data show CDR1 as SGDLS and CDR2 as YYNGEE. This CDR3 reads CASSVGDSYEQYF. DNA for the CDR3: TGTGCCAGCAGCGTAGGGGACAGCTACGAGCAGTACTTC.

The sample holds a few counts of this clone. This chain uses TRBV19 with TRBJ1-5; the D gene is possibly TRBD1 (6 bases). The CDR3 totals 16 residues. Looked up from germline, CDR1 is LNHDA and CDR2 is SQIVND (reference sequence). V was cut by 5 bases and J by 3 bases, with 17 bases left in between. Written as DNA, the CDR3 is TGTGCCAGTAGTGGCTACAGGGCGGAGGACAATCAGCCCCAGCATTTT. Protein sequence: CASSGYRAEDNQPQHF.

The chain has TRBV19 and TRBJ2-1, with D unresolved. This CDR3 is 12 amino acids long. Trimming removed 5 bases from V and 3 bases from J, with 5 bases in between. The germline CDR1 and CDR2 sequences are LNHDA and SQIVND (reference sequence). Written as DNA, the CDR3 is TGTGCCAGTAGTGCGAGCTACAATGAGCAGTTCTTC. Its translation is CASSASYNEQFF.

This chain connects TRBV7-3 to TRBJ2-3; no definite D call. Germline assignment: CDR1 SGHTA and CDR2 FQGTGA. Trimming shortened V by 1 base and J by 4 bases, and 12 bases separated the two germline ends. The CDR3 contains 15 residues. The CDR3 here is CASSLNGPTSDTQYF. As DNA, the CDR3 is TGTGCCAGCAGCTTAAACGGCCCGACTTCAGATACGCAGTATTTT.

This clone was seen only once. The rearrangement links TRBV4-1 to TRBJ2-3, with D unclear. The CDR3 sequence is 18 residues long. V was clipped by 3 bases and J by 0 bases, with 19 bases between them. The germline CDR1 and CDR2 sequences are MGHRA and YSYEKL. CDR3: CASSQTPSGFSSTDTQYF. The CDR3 coding sequence is TGCGCCAGCAGCCAGACACCCTCTGGGTTTAGTAGCACAGATACGCAGTATTTT.

This clone showed up just a few times. The chain joins TRBV18 to TRBJ2-7; TRBD2 agrees at 9 bases. This CDR3 is 15 amino acids long. CDR1 and CDR2 (germline): KGHSH, LQKENI. After removal of 5 bases from V and 3 bases from J, the junction contained 8 bases not matched to a gene. CDR3 sequence reads: CASSTRLAEFYEQYF. The CDR3 region has the DNA TGTGCCAGCTCAACCAGACTAGCGGAGTTCTACGAGCAGTACTTC. Supplemented by reference TRBV18 and TRBJ2-7, the full variable domain reads NAGVMQNPRHLVRRRGQEARLRCSPMKGHSHVYWYRQLPEEGLKFMVYLQKENIIDESGMPKERFSAEFPKEGPSILRIQQVVRGDSAAYFCASSTRLAEFYEQYFGPGTRLTVT.

V and J are TRBV27 and TRBJ1-1; tentatively, D is TRBD1 (5 bases). The ends were cut back, 3 bases at V and 8 bases at J, with 13 bases in the middle. The CDR3 has 13 residues. CDR1 is MNHEY and CDR2 is SMNVEV in the germline V gene (reference sequence). The CDR3 sequence: CASSLQTAKEAFF. CDR3 coding DNA: TGTGCCAGCAGTTTGCAGACAGCAAAAGAAGCTTTCTTT.

The chain uses TRBV7-3 and TRBJ1-2; TRBD1 matches at 7 bases. This CDR3 region has 14 residues. J was trimmed by 7 bases and V by 4 bases; bases with no gene match: 9. Germline-derived CDR1 and CDR2 are SGHTA and FQGTGA. CDR3 DNA sequence: TGTGCCAGCAGCTCGTCGGGACAGCCCACTGGCTACACCTTC. The encoded protein is CASSSSGQPTGYTF. Based on the CDR3 plus reference TRBV7-3 and TRBJ1-2, the full variable domain is GAGVSQTPSNKVTEKGKYVELRCDPISGHTALYWYRQSLGQGPEFLIYFQGTGAADDSGLPNDRFFAVRPEGSVSTLKIQRTERGDSAVYLCASSSSGQPTGYTFGSGTRLTVV.

This clone occurred a few times. The rearrangement links TRBV10-3 to TRBJ2-3; weak D call: TRBD1 (5 bases). V lost 6 bases, J lost 2 bases, and 9 bases lay in between. CDR3 length: 13 amino acids. Germline lookup yields CDR1 ENHRY and CDR2 SYGVKD. The CDR3 loop is CAIRLGATDTQYF. The CDR3 DNA follows: TGTGCCATCAGGTTAGGGGCCACAGATACGCAGTATTTT.

V and J are TRBV5-4 and TRBJ1-1; no reliable D call. CDR1 is SGHNT and CDR2 is YYREEE in the germline V gene (reference sequence). This CDR3 contains 13 residues. Trimming shortened V by 4 bases and J by 2 bases, and 9 bases separated the two germline ends. This CDR3 is CASSPAFNTEAFF. The CDR3 DNA follows: TGTGCCAGCAGCCCTGCCTTTAACACTGAAGCTTTCTTT.

V gene TRBV13 combines with J gene TRBJ2-5, with D possibly TRBD2 on 5 matching bases. The CDR3 consists of 14 residues. The germline CDR1 and CDR2 sequences are PRHDT and FYEKMQ (reference sequence). V was trimmed by 4 bases and J by 2 bases, leaving 11 bases between them. CDR3 sequence: CASSSWTEQETQYF. The CDR3, as DNA: TGTGCCAGCAGCTCCTGGACTGAGCAAGAGACCCAGTACTTC.

This clone was observed a handful of times. J is TRBJ2-3 and V is TRBV5-1; 7 bases are a match to TRBD2. The CDR3 length is 15 residues. Germline loops: CDR1 SGHRS, CDR2 YFSETQ. The V segment lost 6 bases and the J segment 2 bases; nucleotides outside the gene matches: 9. This CDR3 reads CASTLGLGDTDTQYF. CDR3 sequence (DNA): TGCGCCAGCACGCTTGGACTAGGGGACACAGATACGCAGTATTTT.

This sequence joins TRBV15 and TRBJ1-2; TRBD1 matches at 10 bases. The CDR3 runs 15 residues. V gave up 2 bases and J gave up 8 bases; unmatched junction bases: 8. Germline V CDR1 and CDR2: LNHNV, YYDKDF (reference sequence). Here the CDR3 reads CATSRPGQGKLGYTF. CDR3 coding DNA: TGTGCCACCAGCAGACCGGGACAGGGGAAGTTGGGCTACACCTTC.

The rearrangement joins TRBV9 to TRBJ1-1, with D unresolved. This CDR3 is 12 amino acids long. Looked up from germline, CDR1 is SGDLS and CDR2 is YYNGEE. Trimming took 6 bases from V and 0 from J, leaving 6 bases between them. The CDR3 spells CASTRLNTEAFF. CDR3 coding DNA: TGTGCCAGCACGAGATTGAACACTGAAGCTTTCTTT. Looking up the rest from reference TRBV9 and TRBJ1-1 gives the full variable domain: DSGVTQTPKHLITATGQRVTLRCSPRSGDLSVYWYQQSLDQGLQFLIQYYNGEERAKGNILERFSAQQFPDLHSELNLSSLELGDSALYFCASTRLNTEAFFGQGTRLTVV.

The rearrangement uses TRBV2 and TRBJ1-2; 9 bases agree with TRBD1. The CDR3 is 13 residues long. V lost 5 bases, J lost 5 bases, and 3 bases stayed unmatched. Germline V gives CDR1 SNHLY, CDR2 FYNNEI. The CDR3: CASSRDREYGYTF. The CDR3 DNA reads TGTGCCAGCAGTAGGGACAGGGAATATGGCTACACCTTC.

J is TRBJ1-1 and V is TRBV29-1; a possible D gene is TRBD1 (6 bases). The CDR3 runs to 14 residues. V shed 8 bases and J shed 0 bases, with 16 bases lying between them. The germline CDR1 and CDR2 sequences are SQVTM and ANQGSEA. This CDR3 is CSSGAGDMNTEAFF. The CDR3 bases are TGCAGCTCGGGGGCAGGGGATATGAACACTGAAGCTTTCTTT.

About this clone: One junction end disagrees with the germline gene, perhaps due to a read error. The gene calls are TRBV6-1 and TRBJ2-7, with TRBD1 identical over 9 bases. Germline CDR1 reads MNHNS; CDR2 reads SASEGT. The CDR3 has 14 residues. The CDR3 reads CASSEWGRGQGNNF. CDR3 DNA sequence: TGTGCCAGCAGTGAATGGGGGAGAGGACAGGGGAATAACTTC.

The V gene is TRBV7-9, the J gene TRBJ2-5, with D tentatively TRBD2 (5 bases). Germline V lookup: CDR1 SEHNR, CDR2 FQNEAQ (reference sequence). Trimming took off 3 bases at V and 5 bases at J, with 16 bases between the two ends. This CDR3 has 15 amino acids. CDR3 amino acids: CASSLTPTSMETQYF. The CDR3 DNA follows: TGTGCCAGCAGCTTGACTCCCACTAGTATGGAGACCCAGTACTTC.

This chain joins TRBV5-1 and TRBJ2-5; TRBD2 aligns across 9 bases. The J call may not be correct, given that the DNA end is closer to TRBJ2-7. Per germline, CDR1 SGHRS and CDR2 YFSETQ. The CDR3 is 14 amino acids. The CDR3 nucleotides read TGCGCCAGCAGCTTGGGACTAGCGGAATACGAGCAGTACTTC. Its translation is CASSLGLAEYEQYF.

This sequence joins TRBV6-6 and TRBJ2-3, with TRBD1 as a possible D gene (5 bases). Germline CDR1 and CDR2: MNHNY and SVGAGI (reference sequence). The ends were cut back, 6 bases at V and 0 bases at J, with 13 bases in the middle. This CDR3 spans 15 amino acids. The CDR3, as DNA: TGTGCCAGCAGACCAGGGTTCTCTAGCACAGATACGCAGTATTTT. Translation: CASRPGFSSTDTQYF.

The rearrangement uses TRBV9 and TRBJ2-7; D gene uncertain. V lost 0 bases and J 0 bases, leaving 10 bases between the germline ends. The V gene's germline CDR1 is SGDLS and CDR2 YYNGEE. This CDR3 region has 15 residues. The CDR3, as DNA: TGTGCCAGCAGCGTAGGGCTAAAGAGCTCCTACGAGCAGTACTTC. Translated, it gives CASSVGLKSSYEQYF.

The chain couples TRBV18 to TRBJ2-5; no clear D. The CDR3 has 14 amino acids. Germline CDR1 KGHSH, CDR2 LQKENI. The ends were cut back, 2 bases at V and 5 bases at J, with 12 bases in the middle. CDR3 amino acids: CASSPSRAAETQYF. CDR3 sequence (DNA): TGTGCCAGCTCACCAAGTCGGGCAGCGGAGACCCAGTACTTC.

V is TRBV28 and J is TRBJ2-3; 13 bases are a match to TRBD2. J lost 13 bases, V lost 4 bases, and 8 bases had no gene match. There are 14 residues in the CDR3. Germline CDR1 MDHEN, CDR2 SYDVKM. CDR3 protein: CASSYTSGRAEKYF. The DNA of the CDR3 is TGTGCCAGCAGTTACACTAGCGGGAGGGCTGAGAAGTATTTT.

The chain carries TRBV5-5 and TRBJ2-2; TRBD2 agrees at 10 bases. The ends lost 4 bases at V and 6 bases at J; junction bases unmatched: 6. The CDR3 runs 15 residues. Germline loops: CDR1 SGHKS, CDR2 YYEKEE (reference sequence). The CDR3 bases are TGTGCCAGCAGCCCCCAGGGGACTAGCGCCGGGGAGCTGTTTTTT. Amino acids: CASSPQGTSAGELFF.

This chain links TRBV7-6 with TRBJ2-3, with TRBD2 identical over 8 bases. V lost 5 bases, J lost 4 bases, and 8 bases stayed unmatched. The CDR3 has 15 amino acids. From germline, CDR1 is SGHVS and CDR2 FNYEAQ. CDR3 sequence (DNA): TGTGCCAGCAGCACCAGCGGGAGCCCCCCAGATACGCAGTATTTT. As protein: CASSTSGSPPDTQYF.

This clone was recorded at least ten times. This chain joins TRBV6-1 and TRBJ1-1, with a possible D match to TRBD1 (5 bases). This CDR3 region has 15 residues. V gave up 6 bases and J gave up 4 bases, with 18 bases separating them. Germline-derived CDR1 and CDR2 are MNHNS and SASEGT. The chain's CDR3 is CASRRESFGATEAFF. CDR3 coding DNA: TGTGCCAGCAGGCGGGAGTCCTTTGGGGCCACTGAAGCTTTCTTT.

The J gene is TRBJ2-7, the V gene TRBV7-9, with D possibly matching TRBD1 (5 bases). This CDR3 spans 15 amino acids. Germline loops: CDR1 SEHNR, CDR2 FQNEAQ (reference sequence). V lost 1 base and J 6 bases, leaving 16 bases between the germline ends. The CDR3 reads CASSLVGPNKGEQYF. The CDR3 nucleotides are TGTGCCAGCAGCTTAGTGGGGCCCAACAAAGGCGAGCAGTACTTC.

The V gene is TRBV25-1, the J gene TRBJ1-1; TRBD1 might be the D (6 bases). CDR1 is MGHDK and CDR2 is SYGVNS in the germline V gene. V lost 2 bases to trimming and J lost 9 bases, with 13 bases between them. CDR3 length: 13 residues. The DNA of the CDR3 is TGTGCCAGCAGTGAAGGGGGGCGATCTCAAGCTTTCTTT. It specifies CASSEGGRSQAFF.

V is TRBV6-5 and J is TRBJ1-2, with D tentatively TRBD1 (5 bases). V was clipped by 6 bases and J by 3 bases, with 17 bases between them. Germline CDR1 MNHEY, CDR2 SVGAGI. CDR3 length: 15 residues. The CDR3 reads CASSSDRLQHYGYTF. Here the CDR3 DNA reads TGTGCCAGCAGCTCCGACAGACTCCAACACTATGGCTACACCTTC.